These 19 T cell receptor beta chains were sequenced from one sample in a study of blood T cell repertoires in COVID-19. Method: immunoSEQ multiplex PCR; TCRdb's copy keeps in-frame clones and lacks some. This sample carries some 200,000 clones, roughly 84% of them seen once, and the ten largest clones take roughly 5.3%. The sample comprised peripheral blood. These receptor sequences come from a woman in her sixties who had recovered from COVID-19.

This clone was found a few times. The chain is built from TRBV7-9 and TRBJ2-3; D perhaps matches TRBD2 (5 bases). The germline V and J ends were trimmed by 2 bases and 6 bases, with 12 bases remaining between them. Per germline, CDR1 SEHNR and CDR2 FQNEAQ (reference sequence). This CDR3 comprises 14 residues. CDR3: CASSLSLAGDTQYF. CDR3 nucleotide sequence: TGTGCCAGCAGCTTAAGCCTAGCCGGGGATACGCAGTATTTT.

The gene calls are TRBV3-1 (or the pseudogene TRBV3-2) and TRBJ1-1; 7 bases fit TRBD1. V lost 0 bases to trimming and J lost 7 bases; unmatched junction nucleotides: 17. The CDR3 is 18 residues long. Germline CDR1 and CDR2: LGHDT and YNNKEL (reference sequence). The DNA for the CDR3 is TGTGCCAGCAGCCAAGATTCCGGTTTTAGGACCCGGGACAGTGAAGCTTTCTTT. Protein: CASSQDSGFRTRDSEAFF.

This clone was counted between two and nine times. The chain recombines TRBV12-5 with TRBJ2-5, with D unclear. With 5 bases removed from V and 5 bases from J, the gap between germline ends came to 21 bases. This CDR3 contains 16 residues. Germline CDR1 reads LGHNT; CDR2 reads FRNRAP. DNA of the CDR3: TGTGCTAGTGGTAACCCGCGTAGATCCGGGTATGAGACCCAGTACTTC. Its translation: CASGNPRRSGYETQYF. Supplemented by reference TRBV12-5 and TRBJ2-5, the full variable domain reads DARVTQTPRHKVTEMGQEVTMRCQPILGHNTVFWYRQTMMQGLELLAYFRNRAPLDDSGMPKDRFSAEMPDATLATLKIQPSEPRDSAVYFCASGNPRRSGYETQYFGPGTRLLVL.

J is TRBJ1-4 and V is TRBV7-9; 10 bases fit TRBD1. CDR3 length equals 18 residues. V shed 1 base and J 7 bases; nucleotides not matched to a gene: 12. Per the germline V gene, CDR1 is SEHNR and CDR2 is FQNEAQ (reference sequence). As DNA, the CDR3 is TGTGCCAGCAGCTTAGTTCGGCGACAGGGGGCGCGAGGTGAAAAACTGTTTTTT. Translating gives CASSLVRRQGARGEKLFF.

The chain uses TRBV18 and TRBJ2-1, with 7 bases identical to TRBD1. The CDR3 is 15 residues long. Germline CDR1 is KGHSH and CDR2 is LQKENI. The V gene end was trimmed by 2 bases and the J gene end by 1 base; junction bases not matched to a gene: 2. As DNA, the CDR3 is TGTGCCAGCTCACCAACAGGGGAGTCCTACAATGAGCAGTTCTTC. Translation gives CASSPTGESYNEQFF.

J is TRBJ2-7 and V is TRBV9; 8 bases line up with TRBD1. Per the germline V gene, CDR1 is SGDLS and CDR2 is YYNGEE. The CDR3 sequence is 13 residues long. The trim removed 3 bases at V and 1 base at J, leaving 0 bases unmatched. This CDR3 is CASSGTGSYEQYF. For the CDR3, the DNA is TGTGCCAGCAGCGGGACAGGGTCCTACGAGCAGTACTTC.

This chain joins TRBV10-2 and TRBJ2-1; 8 positions match TRBD2. The CDR3 contains 12 residues. Germline V gene sequence: CDR1 WSHSY, CDR2 SAAADI. V shed 9 bases, J shed 8 bases, and the junction held 6 bases outside the gene matches. In DNA form, the CDR3 reads TGCGCCAGTAGACTAGCGATGGATGAGCAGTTCTTC. Its protein product is CASRLAMDEQFF.

The CDR3: CASSQEQVSSYEQYF. In nucleotides, the CDR3 is TGTGCCAGCAGCCAAGAACAGGTCAGCTCCTACGAGCAGTACTTC. This chain joins TRBV4-2 and TRBJ2-7; a weak D match, TRBD1 (5 bases). Germline V CDR1 and CDR2: LGHNA, YNFKEQ. The V end was cut by 0 bases, the J end by 0 bases, with 9 bases between. The CDR3 has 15 amino acids.

The genes are TRBV30 and TRBJ2-2; 7 nucleotides agree with TRBD1. V lost 3 bases, J lost 4 bases, and 5 bases stayed unmatched. The V gene's germline CDR1 is GTSNPN and CDR2 SVGIG (reference sequence). This CDR3 spans 14 amino acids. The CDR3 reads CAWSATGATGELFF. The CDR3 region has the DNA TGTGCCTGGAGCGCTACAGGGGCCACCGGGGAGCTGTTTTTT.

This clone was observed a few times. The chain joins TRBV4-2 to TRBJ1-1; TRBD1 might be the D (6 bases). V was clipped by 3 bases and J by 2 bases, with 13 bases between them. Germline V gives CDR1 LGHNA, CDR2 YNFKEQ. This CDR3 contains 15 residues. CDR3: CASSHPGGGNTEAFF. The DNA of the CDR3 is TGTGCCAGCAGCCACCCGGGAGGGGGTAACACTGAAGCTTTCTTT.

This clone turned up a few times. The chain links TRBV4-1 to TRBJ2-7, with D perhaps matching TRBD2 (5 bases). Trimming cost V 0 bases and J 0 bases, with 12 bases left between them. CDR1 MGHRA and CDR2 YSYEKL come from the germline V gene. The CDR3 consists of 16 residues. The CDR3 region has the DNA TGCGCCAGCAGCCAAGAACTCGGGGTTCTCTCCTACGAGCAGTACTTC. Residues: CASSQELGVLSYEQYF.

V usage is TRBV6-5 and J usage is TRBJ2-3, with 14 bases aligning to TRBD2. The CDR3 spans 15 residues. Germline V CDR1 and CDR2: MNHEY, SVGAGI. V lost 7 bases, J lost 6 bases, and 6 bases stayed unmatched. CDR3 in amino acids: CASTGTSGGRDTQYF. The CDR3 DNA sequence: TGTGCCAGCACCGGGACTAGCGGGGGCCGGGATACGCAGTATTTT.

Written as DNA, the CDR3 is TGTGCCAGCAGCCCTCCCGTCGGTGAGCAGTTCTTC. Translated: CASSPPVGEQFF. V usage is TRBV7-6 and J usage is TRBJ2-1, with unresolved D. The germline gives CDR1 SGHVS, CDR2 FNYEAQ. The CDR3 is 12 amino acids. Trimming took off 5 bases at V and 9 bases at J, with 11 bases between the two ends. The whole variable domain, filled in from reference TRBV7-6 and TRBJ2-1, reads GAGVSQSPRYKVTKRGQDVALRCDPISGHVSLYWYRQALGQGPEFLTYFNYEAQQDKSGLPNDRFSAERPEGSISTLTIQRTEQRDSAMYRCASSPPVGEQFFGPGTRLTVL.

About this clone itself: At one end, the junction sequence differs from germline, possibly due to a read error. The rearrangement links TRBV5-1 to TRBJ2-4; TRBD2 might be the D (5 bases). The CDR3 covers 12 residues. Germline-derived CDR1 and CDR2 are SGHRS and YFSETQ. The CDR3 is CASSPNRGPPVF. Written as DNA, the CDR3 is TGCGCCAGCAGCCCGAATCGGGGTCCCCCCGTCTTC.

This rearrangement joins TRBV13 to TRBJ2-3; a possible D gene is TRBD2 (7 bases). The CDR3 covers 18 residues. Trimming stripped 4 bases from V and 6 bases from J, with 26 bases between. Germline CDR1 and CDR2: PRHDT and FYEKMQ (reference sequence). The CDR3 DNA sequence: TGTGCCAGCAGCTCTATTGCCCGGGGGGCAGGTTACGGGGATACGCAGTATTTT. Protein product: CASSSIARGAGYGDTQYF.

This clone was seen more than once but under ten times. The V gene is TRBV7-9, the J gene TRBJ2-1, with 15 bases lining up with TRBD2. Germline loops: CDR1 SEHNR, CDR2 FQNEAQ (reference sequence). This CDR3 contains 16 residues. The junction had 7 bases not matched to a gene; V was cut back by 4 bases and J by 9 bases. CDR3 nucleotides: TGTGCCAGCAGCTGGTCCGGGACTAGCGGGGGGATTGAGCAGTTCTTC. This encodes CASSWSGTSGGIEQFF.

Here the CDR3 DNA reads TGTGCCAGCAAGCAGTCGCCGGGACTCGCATTCTGGGAGCAGTACTTC. The encoded protein is CASKQSPGLAFWEQYF. This sequence joins TRBV11-2 and TRBJ2-7, with D tentatively TRBD2 (6 bases). CDR1 and CDR2 (germline): SGHAT, FQNNGV. V lost 7 bases and J 7 bases, leaving 26 bases between the germline ends. This CDR3 region has 16 residues.

The rearrangement links TRBV15 to TRBJ2-3; D is unclear. The germline CDR1 and CDR2 sequences are LNHNV and YYDKDF (reference sequence). Trimming removed 0 bases at V and 2 bases at J, with 6 bases between. This CDR3 contains 14 residues. The CDR3 coding sequence is TGTGCCACCAGCAGAGACAGCGCCACAGATACGCAGTATTTT. It codes for CATSRDSATDTQYF.

This chain connects TRBV2 to TRBJ1-2; D not certain. CDR3 length: 14 amino acids. Germline-derived CDR1 and CDR2 are SNHLY and FYNNEI. V was clipped by 1 base and J by 0 bases, with 6 bases between them. CDR3 protein: CASSEGLSNYGYTF. The CDR3 bases are TGTGCCAGCAGTGAAGGACTCTCTAACTATGGCTACACCTTC.